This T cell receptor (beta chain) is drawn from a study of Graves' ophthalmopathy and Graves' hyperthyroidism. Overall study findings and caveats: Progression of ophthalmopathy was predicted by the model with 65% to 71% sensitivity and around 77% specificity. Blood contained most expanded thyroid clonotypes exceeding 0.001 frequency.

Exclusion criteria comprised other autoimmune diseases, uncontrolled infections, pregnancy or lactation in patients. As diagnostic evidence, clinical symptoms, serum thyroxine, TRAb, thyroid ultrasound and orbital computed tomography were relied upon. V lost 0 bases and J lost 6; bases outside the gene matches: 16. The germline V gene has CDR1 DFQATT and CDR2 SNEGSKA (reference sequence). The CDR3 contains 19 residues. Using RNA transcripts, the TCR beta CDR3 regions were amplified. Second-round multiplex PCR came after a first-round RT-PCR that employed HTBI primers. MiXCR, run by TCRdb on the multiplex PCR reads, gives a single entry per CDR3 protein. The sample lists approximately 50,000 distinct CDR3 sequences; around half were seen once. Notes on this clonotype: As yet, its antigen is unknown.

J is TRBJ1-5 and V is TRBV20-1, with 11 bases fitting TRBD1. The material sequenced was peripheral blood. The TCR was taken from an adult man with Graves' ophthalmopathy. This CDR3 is CSARDEGTGGNLEVQPQHF. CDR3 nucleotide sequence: TGCAGTGCTAGAGATGAGGGGACAGGGGGAAATCTGGAAGTTCAGCCCCAGCATTTT.